This passage covers 9 T cell receptor beta chains from one sample sequenced in a study of cytomegalovirus exposure and HLA in healthy donors. The PCR employed 60 Vbeta primers together with 13 Jbeta primers. Using immunoSEQ multiplex PCR, the repertoire was profiled, and TCRdb retains in-frame clones only, with some absent. The sample comprises about 100,000 clones, over 70% of which are singletons, and about 10% rests with the top ten. Specimen: PBMCs. The receptors come from a man between 45 and 60 years old in good health and CMV-seronegative.

CDR3 nucleotide sequence: TGTGCCAGCAGTCCGGGACAGGGCGGCCAGCCCCAGCATTTT. This gives the protein CASSPGQGGQPQHF. This rearrangement joins TRBV28 to TRBJ1-5; 9 positions agree with TRBD1. Germline values: CDR1 MDHEN, CDR2 SYDVKM. The ends lost 5 bases at V and 7 bases at J; junction bases unmatched: 6. The CDR3 length is 14 residues.

The rearrangement uses TRBV30 and TRBJ2-7; 9 positions agree with TRBD2. This CDR3 comprises 12 residues. V was clipped by 3 bases and J by 5 bases; unmatched bases: 2. From germline, CDR1 is GTSNPN and CDR2 SVGIG (reference sequence). In DNA form, the CDR3 reads TGTGCCTGGAGGCTAGCGGGAAACGAGCAGTACTTC. This gives the protein CAWRLAGNEQYF.

The chain recombines TRBV19 with TRBJ1-4, with a possible D match to TRBD1 (6 bases). This CDR3 is built from 16 residues. Germline CDR1 LNHDA, CDR2 SQIVND (reference sequence). Trimming pared 7 bases from V and 0 bases from J, leaving 15 bases between. The CDR3 sequence is CASNSAGAATNEKLFF. The CDR3, as DNA: TGTGCCAGTAACTCTGCGGGGGCCGCAACTAATGAAAAACTGTTTTTT.

The V gene is TRBV7-2, the J gene TRBJ2-7, with D possibly TRBD2 on 6 matching bases. Trimming took 5 bases from V and 2 from J, leaving 13 bases between them. CDR1 SGHTA and CDR2 FQGNSA come from the germline V gene. This CDR3 contains 14 residues. The CDR3 sequence: CASSPGGDTYEQYF. The CDR3 DNA reads TGTGCCAGCAGCCCCGGCGGGGATACCTACGAGCAGTACTTC.

The chain couples TRBV6-6 to TRBJ1-5; D may be TRBD1 (5 bases). Trimming took 0 bases from V and 3 from J, leaving 9 bases between them. Germline values: CDR1 MNHNY, CDR2 SVGAGI (reference sequence). The CDR3 has 15 residues. In DNA form, the CDR3 reads TGTGCCAGCAGTTACTCGGGGCGGTACAATCAGCCCCAGCATTTT. As protein: CASSYSGRYNQPQHF.

This clone was detected only once. The J gene is TRBJ1-1, the V gene TRBV30; 7 nucleotides line up with TRBD1. The V gene's germline CDR1 is GTSNPN and CDR2 SVGIG (reference sequence). The CDR3 runs 14 residues. The junction had 5 bases not matched to a gene; V was cut back by 3 bases and J by 1 base. This CDR3 reads CAWSHPGGNTEAFF. CDR3 DNA: TGTGCCTGGAGCCATCCAGGGGGGAACACTGAAGCTTTCTTT. The full variable domain, rest sourced from reference TRBV30 and TRBJ1-1, is SQTIHQWPATLVQPVGSPLSLECTVEGTSNPNLYWYRQAAGRGLQLLFYSVGIGQISSEVPQNLSASRPQDRQFILSSKKLLLSDSGFYLCAWSHPGGNTEAFFGQGTRLTVV.

This clone was seen only once. The junction shows a germline mismatch at one end, possibly a read error. The chain uses TRBV7-9 and TRBJ1-6; D gene uncertain. The CDR3 has 15 residues. From germline, CDR1 is SEHNR and CDR2 FQNEAQ (reference sequence). CDR3 in amino acids: CSSSLREAYNSPLHF. Here the CDR3 DNA reads TGTTCCAGCAGCTTAAGGGAGGCCTATAATTCACCCCTCCACTTT.

The V gene is TRBV5-1, the J gene TRBJ1-4; no clear D gene. The CDR3 totals 13 residues. From germline, CDR1 is SGHRS and CDR2 YFSETQ. V was clipped by 0 bases and J by 8 bases, with 8 bases between them. The CDR3 DNA reads as TGCGCCAGCAGCTTGGCTGTGGAGGAAAAACTGTTTTTT. It translates to CASSLAVEEKLFF.

There are a few counts of this clone. V usage is TRBV6-5 and J usage is TRBJ2-5; D is unresolved. The CDR3 has 11 amino acids. The germline V gene encodes CDR1 MNHEY and CDR2 SVGAGI. V lost 2 bases and J 5 bases, leaving 3 bases between the germline ends. CDR3 sequence reads: CASSYRETQYF. CDR3 coding DNA: TGTGCCAGCAGTTACCGGGAGACCCAGTACTTC.